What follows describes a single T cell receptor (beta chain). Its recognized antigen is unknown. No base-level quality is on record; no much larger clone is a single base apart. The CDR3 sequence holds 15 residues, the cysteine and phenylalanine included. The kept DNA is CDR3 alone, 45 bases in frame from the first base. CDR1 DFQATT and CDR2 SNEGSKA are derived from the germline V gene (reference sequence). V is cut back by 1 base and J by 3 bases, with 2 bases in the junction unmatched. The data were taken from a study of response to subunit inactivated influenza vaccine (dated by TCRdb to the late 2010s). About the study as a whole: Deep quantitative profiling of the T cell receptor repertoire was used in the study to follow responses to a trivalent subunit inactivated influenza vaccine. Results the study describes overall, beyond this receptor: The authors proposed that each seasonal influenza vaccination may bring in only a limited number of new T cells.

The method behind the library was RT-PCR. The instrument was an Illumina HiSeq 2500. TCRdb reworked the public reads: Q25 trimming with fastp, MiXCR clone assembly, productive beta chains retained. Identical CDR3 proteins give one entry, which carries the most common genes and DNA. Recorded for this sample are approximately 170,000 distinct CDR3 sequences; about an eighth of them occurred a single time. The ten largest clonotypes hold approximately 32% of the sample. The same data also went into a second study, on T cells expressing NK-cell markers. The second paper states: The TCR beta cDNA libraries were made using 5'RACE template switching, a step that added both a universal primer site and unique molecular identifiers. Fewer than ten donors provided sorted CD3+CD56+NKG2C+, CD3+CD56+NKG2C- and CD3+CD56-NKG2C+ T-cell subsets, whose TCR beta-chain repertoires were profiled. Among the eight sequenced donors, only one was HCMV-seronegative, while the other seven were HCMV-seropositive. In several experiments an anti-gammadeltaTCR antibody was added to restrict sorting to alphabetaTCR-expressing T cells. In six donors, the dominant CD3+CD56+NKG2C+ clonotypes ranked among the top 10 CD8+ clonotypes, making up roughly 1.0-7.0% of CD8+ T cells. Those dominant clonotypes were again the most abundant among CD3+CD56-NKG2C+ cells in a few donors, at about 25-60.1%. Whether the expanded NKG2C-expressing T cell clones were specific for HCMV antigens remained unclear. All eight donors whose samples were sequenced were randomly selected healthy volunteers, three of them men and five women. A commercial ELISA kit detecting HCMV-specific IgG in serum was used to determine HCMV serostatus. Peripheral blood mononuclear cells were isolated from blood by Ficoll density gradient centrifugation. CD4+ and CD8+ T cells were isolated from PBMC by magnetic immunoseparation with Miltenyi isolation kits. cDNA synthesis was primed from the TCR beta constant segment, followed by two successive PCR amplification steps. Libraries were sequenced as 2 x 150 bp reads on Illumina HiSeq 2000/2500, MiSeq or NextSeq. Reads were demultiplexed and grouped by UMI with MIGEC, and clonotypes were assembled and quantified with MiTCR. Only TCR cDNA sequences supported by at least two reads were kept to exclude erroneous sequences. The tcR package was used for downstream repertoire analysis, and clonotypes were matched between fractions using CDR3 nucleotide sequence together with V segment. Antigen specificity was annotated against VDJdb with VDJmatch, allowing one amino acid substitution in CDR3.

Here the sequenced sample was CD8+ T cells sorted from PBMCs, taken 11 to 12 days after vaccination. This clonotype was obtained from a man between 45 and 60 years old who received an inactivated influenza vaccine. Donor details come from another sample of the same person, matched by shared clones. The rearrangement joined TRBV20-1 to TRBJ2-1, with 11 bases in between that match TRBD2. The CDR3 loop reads CSARASGGLYNEQFF. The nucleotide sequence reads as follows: TGCAGTGCTAGAGCTAGCGGGGGGCTCTACAATGAGCAGTTCTTC.